The clone carrying this T cell receptor beta chain appeared many times. Stated time point: patch test 1, 2 weeks after DPC sensitization. Treatment reported: therapeutic diphenylcyclopropenone sensitization with weekly scalp DPC. It was from unfractionated whole blood that total RNA was extracted. This entry belongs to a study of human T cells and chemical hapten exposure. TCRdb ran MiXCR on the RACE reads and lists one entry per CDR3 protein. The top ten clones hold approximately 1.8% of a sample with 50,000 or so distinct CDR3 sequences, 9.5% to 11% of them seen once. The CDR3 sequence is 14 residues long. Looked up from germline, CDR1 is SGHTA and CDR2 is FQGTGA. Trimming took 3 bases from V and 6 from J, leaving 14 bases between them.

The clonotype was recovered from a woman aged 40 to 50 with alopecia areata. Some clones in this sample may be carry-over from other donors' samples. The chain employs TRBV7-3 and TRBJ1-2; D ambiguous. The input for sequencing was whole blood, taken in connection with sensitization to the hapten diphenylcyclopropenone (DPC). The CDR3 nucleotides are TGTGCCAGCAGCTTGGGAGGGATCGGGCATGGCTACACCTTC. Its translation is CASSLGGIGHGYTF. Full variable domain (remainder filled in from reference TRBV7-3 and TRBJ1-2): GAGVSQTPSNKVTEKGKYVELRCDPISGHTALYWYRQSLGQGPEFLIYFQGTGAADDSGLPNDRFFAVRPEGSVSTLKIQRTERGDSAVYLCASSLGGIGHGYTFGSGTRLTVV.